Shown below are 3 T cell receptor beta chains from a single sample sequenced in a study of T-cell reconstitution after alpha-beta-depleted transplantation in children. Molecular barcoding with unique molecular identifiers was used for the TCRbeta library. TCRdb fed the PCR reads into MiXCR, producing one record per CDR3 protein. The sample includes hundreds of thousands of distinct CDR3 sequences, 32% of them seen just once. The sequences come from PBMCs from the stem cell graft donor, collected from the stem cell graft. The receptors derive from a human donor who donated a stem cell graft to a child with aplastic anemia.

This clonotype was found a few times. The genes are TRBV19 and TRBJ1-4; perhaps TRBD1 as D (5 bases). The CDR3 runs to 16 residues. The V end lost 6 bases, the J end lost 0 bases, and 14 bases lay between the germline ends. Germline CDR1 is LNHDA and CDR2 is SQIVND (reference sequence). CDR3 in amino acids: CASRARDGATNEKLFF. CDR3 coding DNA: TGTGCCAGTAGAGCGAGGGACGGCGCAACTAATGAAAAACTGTTTTTT.

The V gene is TRBV4-1, the J gene TRBJ2-3; D may be TRBD2 (5 bases). Germline V gene sequence: CDR1 MGHRA, CDR2 YSYEKL. V was cut by 3 bases and J by 4 bases, with 17 bases left in between. This CDR3 spans 16 amino acids. This CDR3 is CASSHPSGQRADTQYF. In DNA form, the CDR3 reads TGCGCCAGCAGCCATCCCAGCGGCCAACGGGCAGATACGCAGTATTTT.

This clonotype was detected a few times. V is TRBV3-1 and J is TRBJ1-4, with a possible D match to TRBD1 (6 bases). CDR1 LGHDT and CDR2 YNNKEL come from the germline V gene (reference sequence). This CDR3 contains 15 residues. Trimming removed 1 base from V and 7 bases from J, with 13 bases in between. The CDR3 coding sequence is TGTGCCAGCAGCCAAGTTGTGACAGGCGGTGAAAAACTGTTTTTT. This codes for CASSQVVTGGEKLFF. The full variable domain, with the rest looked up from reference TRBV3-1 and TRBJ1-4, is DTAVSQTPKYLVTQMGNDKSIKCEQNLGHDTMYWYKQDSKKFLKIMFSYNNKELIINETVPNRFSPKSPDKAHLNLHINSLELGDSAVYFCASSQVVTGGEKLFFGSGTQLSVL.